These 12 T cell receptor beta chains were all obtained from the same sample, sequenced in a study of tumour-infiltrating T cells in Burkitt lymphoma. Clones were sequenced by immunoSEQ multiplex PCR, and TCRdb holds only the in-frame ones, with some missing. This table holds roughly 15,000 clones, roughly 80% found once. The sequenced sample was tumor tissue. Source of these receptors: a human donor with diffuse large B-cell lymphoma.

The gene calls are TRBV27 and TRBJ2-5; TRBD1 is a possible D gene (6 bases). Trimming removed 4 bases from V and 4 bases from J, with 13 bases in between. CDR1 is MNHEY and CDR2 is SMNVEV in the germline V gene (reference sequence). The CDR3 totals 14 residues. The chain's CDR3 is CASSSYRDGETQYF. CDR3 DNA: TGTGCCAGCAGTTCCTACAGGGATGGAGAGACCCAGTACTTC.

The chain is built from TRBV9 and TRBJ2-7; D unclear. Trimming left V 2 bases short and J 1 base short, with 7 bases between. The length of the CDR3 is 13 residues. Germline lookup yields CDR1 SGDLS and CDR2 YYNGEE. CDR3 sequence: CASSVGFSYEQYF. The CDR3 region has the DNA TGTGCCAGCAGCGTTGGATTTTCCTACGAGCAGTACTTC. Full variable domain (missing parts from reference TRBV9 and TRBJ2-7): DSGVTQTPKHLITATGQRVTLRCSPRSGDLSVYWYQQSLDQGLQFLIQYYNGEERAKGNILERFSAQQFPDLHSELNLSSLELGDSALYFCASSVGFSYEQYFGPGTRLTVT.

V gene TRBV11-2 combines with J gene TRBJ1-1; D perhaps matches TRBD1 (6 bases). This CDR3 spans 14 amino acids. The V and J ends lost 8 bases and 1 base respectively, with 14 bases between them. Germline values: CDR1 SGHAT, CDR2 FQNNGV. CDR3 amino acids: CASQVGGPNTEAFF. CDR3 nucleotides: TGTGCCAGCCAGGTGGGGGGCCCGAACACTGAAGCTTTCTTT.

In its sample, this clone is medium-sized. V usage is TRBV29-1 and J usage is TRBJ2-2, with a weak D call TRBD1 (6 bases). V was trimmed by 7 bases and J by 7 bases, leaving 10 bases between them. The CDR3 totals 11 residues. Germline V CDR1 and CDR2: SQVTM, ANQGSEA. The CDR3 nucleotides are TGCAGCGCCGAGGGGGTCGGGGAGCTGTTTTTT. The encoded protein is CSAEGVGELFF.

Judged by abundance, this clone is medium-sized. The V gene is TRBV5-5, the J gene TRBJ2-1; D unresolved. This CDR3 is built from 11 residues. V was trimmed by 9 bases and J by 7 bases, leaving 11 bases between them. Germline values: CDR1 SGHKS, CDR2 YYEKEE (reference sequence). Here the CDR3 DNA reads TGTGCCACCCGATGGGGAAATGAGCAGTTCTTC. It yields the protein CATRWGNEQFF. The full variable domain, in which reference TRBV5-5 and TRBJ2-1 provide the parts outside the CDR3, is DAGVTQSPTHLIKTRGQQVTLRCSPISGHKSVSWYQQVLGQGPQFIFQYYEKEERGRGNFPDRFSARQFPNYSSELNVNALLLGDSALYLCATRWGNEQFFGPGTRLTVL.

J is TRBJ1-2 and V is TRBV7-9; 7 nucleotides match TRBD1. The CDR3 runs 15 residues. V shed 3 bases and J 4 bases; nucleotides not matched to a gene: 8. Germline lookup yields CDR1 SEHNR and CDR2 FQNEAQ (reference sequence). Here the CDR3 DNA reads TGTGCCAGCAGCTTCTTAAGGGGGCCGCGCTATGGCTACACCTTC. Its translation: CASSFLRGPRYGYTF.

The rearrangement uses TRBV18 and TRBJ2-2; tentative D call: TRBD2 (5 bases). CDR1 and CDR2 from the germline V gene are KGHSH and LQKENI. V was pared by 1 base and J by 2 bases, with 11 bases between. There are 16 residues in the CDR3. The CDR3 coding sequence is TGTGCCAGCTCACCACAGGGAACGGGAAACACCGGGGAGCTGTTTTTT. The encoded protein is CASSPQGTGNTGELFF.

This chain links TRBV19 with TRBJ1-2; tentatively, D is TRBD1 (5 bases). The CDR3 is made up of 17 amino acids. From germline, CDR1 is LNHDA and CDR2 SQIVND (reference sequence). The V end lost 8 bases, the J end lost 0 bases, and 22 bases lay between the germline ends. CDR3 region: CASLAPPRDATNYGYTF. CDR3 nucleotide sequence: TGTGCCAGTCTAGCCCCTCCCCGGGACGCCACTAACTATGGCTACACCTTC.

In this sample, this clone turned up once. V usage is TRBV7-9 and J usage is TRBJ2-7; D gene ambiguous. This CDR3 region has 12 residues. The V end was cut by 10 bases, the J end by 3 bases, with 13 bases between. CDR1 SEHNR and CDR2 FQNEAQ come from the germline V gene (reference sequence). The CDR3 region has the DNA TGTGCCACCGAATGGATGGACTACGAGCAGTACTTC. This sequence encodes CATEWMDYEQYF. Supplemented by reference TRBV7-9 and TRBJ2-7, the full variable domain reads DTGVSQNPRHKITKRGQNVTFRCDPISEHNRLYWYRQTLGQGPEFLTYFQNEAQLEKSRLLSDRFSAERPKGSFSTLEIQRTEQGDSAMYLCATEWMDYEQYFGPGTRLTVT.

V and J are TRBV5-1 and TRBJ2-7, with 10 bases that match TRBD2. The J segment lost 0 bases and the V segment lost 1 base, leaving 10 bases of the junction unmatched. Germline loops: CDR1 SGHRS, CDR2 YFSETQ. The CDR3 runs 18 residues. The CDR3: CASSLSASGSFSSYEQYF. Written as DNA, the CDR3 is TGCGCCAGCAGCTTGTCGGCTAGCGGGAGCTTCTCCTCCTACGAGCAGTACTTC.

This rearrangement joins TRBV14 to TRBJ2-7; D remains unclear. Germline V gene lookup returns CDR1 SGHDN and CDR2 FVKESK. The CDR3 loop spans 14 amino acids. The ends were cut back, 2 bases at V and 6 bases at J, with 14 bases in the middle. The CDR3 region has the DNA TGTGCCAGCAGCCAAATTTGGTTTGCTGGCGAGCAGTACTTC. This codes for CASSQIWFAGEQYF.

The chain recombines TRBV5-1 with TRBJ2-3, with TRBD2 matching over 9 bases. Losses at the gene ends were 0 bases for V and 4 bases for J; bases not matched to a gene: 6. The CDR3 consists of 16 residues. CDR1 and CDR2 from the germline V gene are SGHRS and YFSETQ. The CDR3 protein is CASSLGLAERPDTQYF. For the CDR3, the DNA is TGCGCCAGCAGCTTGGGACTAGCGGAACGCCCAGATACGCAGTATTTT.